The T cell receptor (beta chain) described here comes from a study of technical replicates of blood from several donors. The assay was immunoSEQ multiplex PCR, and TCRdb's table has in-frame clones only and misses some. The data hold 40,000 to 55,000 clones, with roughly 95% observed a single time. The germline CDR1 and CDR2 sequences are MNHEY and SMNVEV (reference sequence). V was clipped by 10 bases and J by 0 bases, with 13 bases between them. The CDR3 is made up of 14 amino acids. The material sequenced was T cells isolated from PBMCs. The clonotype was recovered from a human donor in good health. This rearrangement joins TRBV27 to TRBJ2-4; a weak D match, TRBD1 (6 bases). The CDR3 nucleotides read TGTGCCACCTCAGGGGCAGTAGCCAAAAACATTCAGTACTTC. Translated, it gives CATSGAVAKNIQYF.